This TCR beta chain is drawn from a study of blood T cell repertoires in COVID-19. Across the whole study: Whether acute or convalescent, the COVID-19 samples came from the United States, Italy and Spain. PBMCs, B-cell-depleted T cells, or T cells provided the cDNA or gDNA that made up the material.

In the original processing: Estimated nucleated cell counts came from reference gene primer amplification. Assay used: immunoSEQ multiplex PCR; TCRdb lists only in-frame clones, some missing. That table supplies the V and J calls and clone size; D and trimming were determined from the DNA. The data hold just over 300,000 clones, with approximately 90% observed a single time. The table lists this clone with a count of one. The source is a man in his late teens or twenties with active or convalescent COVID-19. The sequenced sample was peripheral blood.

CDR3 loop: CASRPEGGSYNSPLHF. The CDR3 coding sequence is TGTGCCAGCAGACCTGAGGGGGGGTCCTATAATTCACCCCTCCACTTT. This rearrangement joins TRBV3-1 (or the pseudogene TRBV3-2) to TRBJ1-6; TRBD1 might be the D (6 bases). This CDR3 spans 16 amino acids. Trimming cost V 6 bases and J 1 base, with 13 bases left between them. Germline V CDR1 and CDR2: LGHDT, YNNKEL (reference sequence).